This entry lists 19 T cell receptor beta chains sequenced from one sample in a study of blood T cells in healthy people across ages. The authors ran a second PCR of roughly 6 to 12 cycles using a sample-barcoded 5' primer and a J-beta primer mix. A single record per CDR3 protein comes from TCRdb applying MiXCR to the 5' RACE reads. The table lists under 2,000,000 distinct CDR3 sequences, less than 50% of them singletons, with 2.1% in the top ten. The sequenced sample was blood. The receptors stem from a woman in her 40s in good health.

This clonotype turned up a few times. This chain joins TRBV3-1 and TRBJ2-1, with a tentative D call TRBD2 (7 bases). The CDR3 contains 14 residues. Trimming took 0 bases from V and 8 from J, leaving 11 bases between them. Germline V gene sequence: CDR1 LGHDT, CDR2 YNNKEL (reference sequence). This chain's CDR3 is CASSQEVGGDEQFF. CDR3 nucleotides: TGTGCCAGCAGCCAAGAGGTAGGGGGGGATGAGCAGTTCTTC.

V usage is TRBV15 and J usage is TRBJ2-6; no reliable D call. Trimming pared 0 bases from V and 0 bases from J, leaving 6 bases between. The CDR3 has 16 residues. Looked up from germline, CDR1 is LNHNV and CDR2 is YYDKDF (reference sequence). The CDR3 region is CATSRDHVSGANVLTF. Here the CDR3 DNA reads TGTGCCACCAGCAGAGATCACGTCTCTGGGGCCAACGTCCTGACTTTC.

The CDR3 loop reads CSTRDFSGGTPYEQYF. The CDR3 DNA reads TGCAGCACTAGAGATTTTAGCGGGGGGACGCCCTACGAGCAGTACTTC. The gene calls are TRBV20-1 and TRBJ2-7, with 10 bases matching TRBD2. This CDR3 spans 16 amino acids. Per germline, CDR1 DFQATT and CDR2 SNEGSKA (reference sequence).

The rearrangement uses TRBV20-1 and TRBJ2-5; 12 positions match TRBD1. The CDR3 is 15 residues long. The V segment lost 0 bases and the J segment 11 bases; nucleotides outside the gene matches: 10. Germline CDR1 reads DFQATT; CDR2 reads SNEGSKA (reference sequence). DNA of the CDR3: TGCAGTGCTAGAGATACCGGGACAGGGGGCTGGGAGCAGTACTTC. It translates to CSARDTGTGGWEQYF.

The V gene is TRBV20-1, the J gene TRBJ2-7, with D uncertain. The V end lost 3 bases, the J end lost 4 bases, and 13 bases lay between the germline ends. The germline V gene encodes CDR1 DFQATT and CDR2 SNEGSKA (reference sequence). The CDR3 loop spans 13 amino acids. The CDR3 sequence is CSARPPSGYEQYF. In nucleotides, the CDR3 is TGCAGTGCTAGGCCCCCCTCGGGTTACGAGCAGTACTTC.

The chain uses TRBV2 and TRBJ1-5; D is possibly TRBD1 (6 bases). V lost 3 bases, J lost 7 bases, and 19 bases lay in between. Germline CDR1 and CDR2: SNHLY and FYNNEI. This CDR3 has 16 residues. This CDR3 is CASSDRGQKKTQPQHF. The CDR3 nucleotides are TGTGCCAGCAGTGATCGAGGACAGAAGAAGACACAGCCCCAGCATTTT.

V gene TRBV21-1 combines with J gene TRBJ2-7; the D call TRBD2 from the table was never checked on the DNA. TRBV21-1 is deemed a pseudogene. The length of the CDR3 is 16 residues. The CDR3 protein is CASGGVWGVNPHEQYF. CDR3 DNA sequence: TGTGCCAGCGGTGGGGTCTGGGGAGTCAACCCCCACGAGCAGTACTTC.

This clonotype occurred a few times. CDR3 region: CASSQQSGGVAGGHSDTQYF. CDR3 DNA: TGTGCCAGCAGCCAACAATCCGGCGGGGTAGCGGGGGGGCATTCAGATACGCAGTATTTT. The chain recombines TRBV4-2 with TRBJ2-3; 11 nucleotides match TRBD2. The CDR3 length is 20 residues. J gave up 4 bases and V 2 bases, and 17 bases lay outside the gene matches. In germline, CDR1 is LGHNA, CDR2 YNFKEQ.

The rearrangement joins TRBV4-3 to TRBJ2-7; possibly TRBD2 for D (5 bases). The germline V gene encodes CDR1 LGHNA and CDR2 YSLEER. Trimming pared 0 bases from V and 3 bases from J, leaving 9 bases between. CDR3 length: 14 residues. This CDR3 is CASSQEFRDYEQYF. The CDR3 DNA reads TGCGCCAGCAGCCAAGAATTCCGGGACTACGAGCAGTACTTC.

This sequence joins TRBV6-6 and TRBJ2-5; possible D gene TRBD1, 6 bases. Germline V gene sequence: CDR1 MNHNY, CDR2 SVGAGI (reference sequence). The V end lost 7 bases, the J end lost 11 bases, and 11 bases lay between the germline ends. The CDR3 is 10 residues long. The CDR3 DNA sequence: TGTGCCAGCAACAGGGAAGAGCAGTACTTC. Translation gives CASNREEQYF.

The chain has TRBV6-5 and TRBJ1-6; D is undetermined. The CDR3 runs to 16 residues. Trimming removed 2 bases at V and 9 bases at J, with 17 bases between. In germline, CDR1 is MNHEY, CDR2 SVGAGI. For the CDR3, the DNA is TGTGCCAGCAGTTACACGCCAAGTCCCCCAGGTTCACCCCTCCACTTT. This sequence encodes CASSYTPSPPGSPLHF.

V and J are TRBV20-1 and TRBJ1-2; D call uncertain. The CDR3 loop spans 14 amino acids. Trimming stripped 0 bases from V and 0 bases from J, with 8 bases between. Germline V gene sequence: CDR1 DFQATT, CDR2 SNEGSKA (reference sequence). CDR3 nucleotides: TGCAGTGCTAGAGACGGGCGATCTAACTATGGCTACACCTTC. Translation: CSARDGRSNYGYTF.

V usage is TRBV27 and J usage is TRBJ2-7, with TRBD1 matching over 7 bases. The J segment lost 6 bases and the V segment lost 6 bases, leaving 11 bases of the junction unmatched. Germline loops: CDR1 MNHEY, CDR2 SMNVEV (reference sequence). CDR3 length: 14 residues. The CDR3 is CASSLGSAGGEQYF. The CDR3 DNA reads TGTGCCAGCAGCTTAGGGAGCGCAGGGGGCGAGCAGTACTTC.

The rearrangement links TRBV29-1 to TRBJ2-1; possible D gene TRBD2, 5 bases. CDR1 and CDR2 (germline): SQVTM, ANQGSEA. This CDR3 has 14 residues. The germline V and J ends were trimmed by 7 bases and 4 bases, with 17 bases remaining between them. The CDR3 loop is CSADEGADYNEQFF. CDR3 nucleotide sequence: TGCAGCGCGGACGAAGGAGCGGATTACAATGAGCAGTTCTTC.

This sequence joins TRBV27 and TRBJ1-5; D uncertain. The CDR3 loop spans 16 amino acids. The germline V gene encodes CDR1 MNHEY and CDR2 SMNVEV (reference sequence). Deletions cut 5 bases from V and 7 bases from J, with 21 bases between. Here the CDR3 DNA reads TGTGCCAGCAGTCCCTTCCCGACTGCCGTGGGACAGCCCCAGCATTTT. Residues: CASSPFPTAVGQPQHF.

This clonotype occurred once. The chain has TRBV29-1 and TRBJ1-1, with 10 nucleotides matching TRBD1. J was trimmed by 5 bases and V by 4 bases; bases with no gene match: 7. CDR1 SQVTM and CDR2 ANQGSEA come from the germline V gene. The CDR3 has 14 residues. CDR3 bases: TGCAGCGTTGTGACAGGGACAGGGGTAACTGAAGCTTTCTTT. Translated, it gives CSVVTGTGVTEAFF.

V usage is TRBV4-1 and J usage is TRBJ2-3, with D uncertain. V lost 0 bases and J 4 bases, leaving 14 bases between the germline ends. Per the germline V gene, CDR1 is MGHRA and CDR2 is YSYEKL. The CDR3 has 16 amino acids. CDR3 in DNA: TGCGCCAGCAGCCAAGAAATGCTTGTTTCTTCAGATACGCAGTATTTT. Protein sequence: CASSQEMLVSSDTQYF.

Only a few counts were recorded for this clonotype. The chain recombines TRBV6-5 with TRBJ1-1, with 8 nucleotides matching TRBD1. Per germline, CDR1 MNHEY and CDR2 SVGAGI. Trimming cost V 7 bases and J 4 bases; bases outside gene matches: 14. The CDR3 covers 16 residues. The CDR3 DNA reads TGTGCCAGCACCCAGGCAGGGGGCTCCTGGACCACTGAAGCTTTCTTT. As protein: CASTQAGGSWTTEAFF.

CDR3 region: CASSWGESTDTQYF. The CDR3 DNA follows: TGTGCCAGCAGCTGGGGGGAAAGCACAGATACGCAGTATTTT. The chain carries TRBV5-6 and TRBJ2-3; possible D gene TRBD2, 6 bases. The CDR3 consists of 14 residues. V lost 3 bases and J lost 0, with 8 bases in between. Germline V gene lookup returns CDR1 SGHDT and CDR2 YYEEEE.